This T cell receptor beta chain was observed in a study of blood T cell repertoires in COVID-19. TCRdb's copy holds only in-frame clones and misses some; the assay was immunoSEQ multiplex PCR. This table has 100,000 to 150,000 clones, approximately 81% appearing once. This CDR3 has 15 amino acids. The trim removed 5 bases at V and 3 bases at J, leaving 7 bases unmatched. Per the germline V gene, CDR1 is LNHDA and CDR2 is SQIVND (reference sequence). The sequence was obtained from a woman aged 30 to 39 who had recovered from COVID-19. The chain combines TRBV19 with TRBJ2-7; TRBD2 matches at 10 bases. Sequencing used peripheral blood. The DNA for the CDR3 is TGTGCCAGTAGTTCCGGACTAGCGGAGTTCTACGAGCAGTACTTC. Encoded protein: CASSSGLAEFYEQYF.